This T cell receptor beta chain stems from a study of shared clonotypes between healthy human individuals. The study, taken as a whole, reports: The expectation was that sequencing depth would affect clonotype sharing among donors. Rarefaction revealed incomplete sorted-subset sequencing despite large depth.

The V gene's germline CDR1 is SNHLY and CDR2 FYNNEI. The CDR3 runs 11 residues. The ends were cut back, 11 bases at V and 5 bases at J, with 12 bases in the middle. The assay was immunoSEQ multiplex PCR, and TCRdb's table has in-frame clones only and misses some. The sample has approximately 1,000,000 clones, about 72% seen once. In the case of this clone: Its antigen is still unknown.

This receptor was identified in a man younger than 30 in good health. Some clones in this sample may be carry-over from other donors' samples. The sample was memory CD4+ T cells from PBMCs. Subset specified: CD45RA-negative fraction. The chain uses TRBV2 and TRBJ1-1; tentative D call: TRBD1 (5 bases). The CDR3 coding sequence is TGTGCCGGTGCAGGGCGGACTGAAGCTTTCTTT. Translated: CAGAGRTEAFF.